The 24 T cell receptor beta chains in this list originate from one sample, sequenced in a study of T cells after yellow fever vaccination. One entry per CDR3 protein, called by TCRdb with MiXCR from the 5' RACE reads. The sample lists 310,000 or so distinct CDR3 sequences, around 7% occurring once. Sequencing was performed on PBMCs, taken approximately 47 days after the first yellow fever vaccination. These receptors all come from a man aged 18 to 29 who received the YFV17D yellow fever vaccine.

This chain connects TRBV12-3 or TRBV12-4 to TRBJ1-6, with D perhaps TRBD1 (5 bases). V lost 7 bases and J lost 6, with 16 bases in between. This CDR3 has 15 residues. CDR3 coding DNA: TGTGCCAGCAACAATGGGGGGGGGACTAATTCACCCCTCCACTTT. This translates into CASNNGGGTNSPLHF.

The CDR3 nucleotides read TGTGCCAGCAGCGGCGGACAGGTGCTTTATGGCTACACCTTC. Amino acid sequence: CASSGGQVLYGYTF. The chain employs TRBV3-1 and TRBJ1-2, with 7 bases identical to TRBD1. The CDR3 has 14 residues. V lost 5 bases and J lost 5; bases outside the gene matches: 8. Germline V CDR1 and CDR2: LGHDT, YNNKEL (reference sequence).

This clonotype was counted many times. The chain combines TRBV5-4 with TRBJ2-7, with D uncertain. The CDR3 sequence is 12 residues long. Trimming left V 0 bases short and J 5 bases short, with 6 bases between. From germline, CDR1 is SGHNT and CDR2 YYREEE (reference sequence). The CDR3 sequence: CASSLDRNEQYV. In DNA form, the CDR3 reads TGTGCCAGCAGCTTGGACAGAAACGAGCAGTACGTC.

The sample holds a few counts of this clonotype. The V and J genes are TRBV28 and TRBJ2-7; TRBD1 aligns across 10 bases. The CDR3 has 14 residues. Germline trimming cut 7 bases from V and 4 bases from J; bases unmatched to any gene: 7. Germline V gives CDR1 MDHEN, CDR2 SYDVKM. The CDR3 DNA reads as TGTGCCAGCACTGCTAGACAGGGGGCTTACGAGCAGTACGTC. Its protein product is CASTARQGAYEQYV.

This clonotype was counted at least ten times. This chain links TRBV27 with TRBJ2-4; D is uncertain. The CDR3 is made up of 16 amino acids. Germline CDR1 reads MNHEY; CDR2 reads SMNVEV (reference sequence). Trimming removed 5 bases at V and 7 bases at J, with 21 bases between. The CDR3 DNA reads TGTGCCAGCAGTGCCAACTTAGAAGTGTTCGGGAACATTCAGTACTTC. Its protein product is CASSANLEVFGNIQYF.

This clonotype was observed a few times. The chain links TRBV20-1 to TRBJ2-5, with TRBD2 matching 11 bases. CDR1 DFQATT and CDR2 SNEGSKA come from the germline V gene (reference sequence). The V segment lost 3 bases and the J segment 4 bases; nucleotides outside the gene matches: 7. The CDR3 is 15 residues long. CDR3 nucleotides: TGCAGTGCTAGGGTAGCGGGGGGGCCTGGAGAGACCCAGTACTTC. Its protein product is CSARVAGGPGETQYF.

The chain combines TRBV28 with TRBJ2-1, with 10 bases matching TRBD2. The CDR3 consists of 15 residues. Trimming removed 2 bases from V and 8 bases from J; junction bases left unmatched: 6. Germline V gene lookup returns CDR1 MDHEN and CDR2 SYDVKM. This chain's CDR3 is CASSLEAGGPDEQFF. CDR3 nucleotide sequence: TGTGCCAGCAGTTTAGAAGCGGGGGGGCCGGATGAGCAGTTCTTC.

This clonotype was recorded at least ten times. The chain is built from TRBV9 and TRBJ2-2, with unresolved D. Germline V gene lookup returns CDR1 SGDLS and CDR2 YYNGEE. CDR3 size: 17 residues. V was clipped by 4 bases and J by 0 bases, with 16 bases between them. CDR3 loop: CASSLWADPTNTGELFF. CDR3 in DNA: TGTGCCAGCAGCCTCTGGGCGGACCCCACGAACACCGGGGAGCTGTTTTTT. Drawing the rest from reference TRBV9 and TRBJ2-2, the complete variable domain is DSGVTQTPKHLITATGQRVTLRCSPRSGDLSVYWYQQSLDQGLQFLIQYYNGEERAKGNILERFSAQQFPDLHSELNLSSLELGDSALYFCASSLWADPTNTGELFFGEGSRLTVL.

The CDR3 reads CASGPGRTTTGELFF. The CDR3 region has the DNA TGCGCCAGCGGCCCGGGACGGACGACCACCGGGGAGCTGTTTTTT. The rearrangement links TRBV5-1 to TRBJ2-2, with D perhaps being TRBD1 or TRBD2 (5 bases each). Germline assignment: CDR1 SGHRS and CDR2 YFSETQ. Trimming left V 7 bases short and J 4 bases short, with 17 bases between. The CDR3 length is 15 residues.

This clonotype has only a few counts. The J gene is TRBJ2-3, the V gene TRBV5-1, with 7 bases aligning to TRBD2. Trimming removed 3 bases from V and 7 bases from J; junction bases left unmatched: 14. This CDR3 region has 16 residues. CDR1 SGHRS and CDR2 YFSETQ come from the germline V gene. The CDR3 region is CASSSMVGGGANTQYF. CDR3 DNA sequence: TGCGCCAGCAGCTCCATGGTTGGCGGGGGAGCGAATACGCAGTATTTT.

The chain recombines TRBV7-2 with TRBJ1-1; D uncertain. The CDR3 contains 14 residues. Germline V lookup: CDR1 SGHTA, CDR2 FQGNSA. V was trimmed by 0 bases and J by 2 bases, leaving 7 bases between them. DNA for the CDR3: TGTGCCAGCAGCTTAGCGGTCAGCAACACTGAAGCTTTCTTT. Amino acids: CASSLAVSNTEAFF.

This clonotype has just a few counts. CDR3 nucleotide sequence: TGCAGTGCTAGTCTGGTTCTAAGTCAGGCGAACACCGGGGAGCTGTTTTTT. Amino acids: CSASLVLSQANTGELFF. This chain links TRBV20-1 with TRBJ2-2; D uncertain. The germline V gene encodes CDR1 DFQATT and CDR2 SNEGSKA (reference sequence). V lost 3 bases and J lost 0, with 17 bases in between. The CDR3 totals 17 residues.

This clonotype was picked up a small number of times. This chain links TRBV7-9 with TRBJ2-3; 9 bases are a match to TRBD2. This CDR3 is 16 amino acids long. The germline gives CDR1 SEHNR, CDR2 FQNEAQ (reference sequence). The V segment lost 3 bases and the J segment 1 base; nucleotides outside the gene matches: 5. CDR3 in DNA: TGTGCCAGCAGCTTTGGTCCTAGCGGGGGCACAGATACGCAGTATTTT. Translated, it gives CASSFGPSGGTDTQYF.

This clonotype has only a few counts. CDR3 residues: CASSSTGVVNEQYF. In nucleotides, the CDR3 is TGTGCCAGCAGTTCGACGGGGGTTGTGAACGAGCAGTACTTC. The genes are TRBV6-5 and TRBJ2-7; D is perhaps TRBD2 (6 bases). The germline V gene encodes CDR1 MNHEY and CDR2 SVGAGI. The CDR3 consists of 14 residues. V lost 4 bases and J 5 bases, leaving 15 bases between the germline ends.

This sequence joins TRBV25-1 and TRBJ2-2; D might be TRBD1 (6 bases). V shed 3 bases and J shed 0 bases, with 17 bases lying between them. The CDR3 runs 18 residues. Germline V gives CDR1 MGHDK, CDR2 SYGVNS. The CDR3 DNA reads as TGTGCCAGCAGTGATGACAGGACGGCTCCTGCGAACACCGGGGAGCTGTTTTTT. It encodes CASSDDRTAPANTGELFF.

The genes are TRBV7-9 and TRBJ1-2; no firm D call. Germline loops: CDR1 SEHNR, CDR2 FQNEAQ (reference sequence). Trimming removed 6 bases at V and 4 bases at J, with 18 bases between. CDR3 length equals 15 residues. CDR3 protein: CASSSGPSRPYGYTF. CDR3 sequence (DNA): TGTGCCAGCAGTTCCGGACCATCTCGTCCCTATGGCTACACCTTC.

The sample holds many counts of this clonotype. The J gene is TRBJ2-7, the V gene TRBV28, with D possibly being TRBD1 or TRBD2 (7 bases each). The CDR3 has 15 residues. V lost 5 bases, J lost 4 bases, and 18 bases lay in between. The germline CDR1 and CDR2 sequences are MDHEN and SYDVKM. The CDR3 protein is CASSQGGSGVYEQYV. In DNA form, the CDR3 reads TGTGCCAGCAGTCAGGGGGGGAGCGGGGTGTACGAGCAGTACGTC.

The rearrangement links TRBV6-5 to TRBJ1-5, with TRBD1 as a possible D gene (5 bases). V lost 0 bases and J lost 7, with 13 bases in between. Per germline, CDR1 MNHEY and CDR2 SVGAGI. The CDR3 is 15 amino acids. CDR3 loop: CASSYSPQAGQPQHF. The CDR3 DNA reads TGTGCCAGCAGTTACTCGCCACAGGCAGGGCAGCCCCAGCATTTT.

In its sample, this clonotype was seen many times. The chain combines TRBV4-2 with TRBJ2-7; 9 bases fit TRBD1. The CDR3 consists of 14 residues. V dropped 4 bases and J dropped 5; count of bases not matched to a gene: 6. Looked up from germline, CDR1 is LGHNA and CDR2 is YNFKEQ. The CDR3 loop is CASSPGTGFNEQYF. The CDR3 region has the DNA TGTGCCAGCAGCCCAGGGACAGGGTTCAACGAGCAGTACTTC.

There are a few counts of this clonotype. The chain uses TRBV7-9 and TRBJ1-1; TRBD1 might be the D (5 bases). The CDR3 is made up of 17 amino acids. Between the trimmed V and J ends, which lost 5 bases and 2 bases, there was a span of 21 bases. From germline, CDR1 is SEHNR and CDR2 FQNEAQ (reference sequence). CDR3 DNA sequence: TGTGCCAGCAGCGTGCAGGGACGCGGTGGAACCAACACTGAAGCTTTCTTT. Its protein is CASSVQGRGGTNTEAFF.

This clonotype occurred many times. This chain uses TRBV5-4 with TRBJ2-5; D perhaps matches TRBD1 (7 bases). This CDR3 spans 14 amino acids. The germline CDR1 and CDR2 sequences are SGHNT and YYREEE (reference sequence). Trimming left V 5 bases short and J 5 bases short, with 16 bases between. The CDR3 DNA follows: TGTGCCAGCAGTCGCAGGGGGGCCGGTGAGACCCAGTACTTC. It yields the protein CASSRRGAGETQYF.

This sequence joins TRBV6-1 and TRBJ2-3; no firm D call. This CDR3 spans 16 amino acids. Trimming stripped 0 bases from V and 4 bases from J, with 14 bases between. The germline V gene encodes CDR1 MNHNS and CDR2 SASEGT. CDR3 DNA sequence: TGTGCCAGCAGTGAAGCGGGCGGATACGCCGCAGATACGCAGTATTTT. Translated, it gives CASSEAGGYAADTQYF.

This clonotype has more than one count but fewer than ten. The chain combines TRBV7-8 with TRBJ1-6; tentatively, D is TRBD1 (6 bases). With 5 bases removed from V and 10 bases from J, the gap between germline ends came to 9 bases. The germline CDR1 and CDR2 sequences are SGHVS and FQNEAQ. The CDR3 consists of 12 residues. DNA for the CDR3: TGTGCCAGCAGCCCAAGGGGGTCACCCCTCCACTTT. As protein: CASSPRGSPLHF.

This clonotype appeared many times. The chain is built from TRBV10-3 and TRBJ1-4; TRBD1 aligns across 8 bases. This CDR3 contains 14 residues. Germline V gives CDR1 ENHRY, CDR2 SYGVKD. J was trimmed by 5 bases and V by 6 bases; bases with no gene match: 5. In nucleotides, the CDR3 is TGTGCCATCAGACCGGGACAGGACAATGAAAAACTGTTTTTT. This sequence encodes CAIRPGQDNEKLFF.